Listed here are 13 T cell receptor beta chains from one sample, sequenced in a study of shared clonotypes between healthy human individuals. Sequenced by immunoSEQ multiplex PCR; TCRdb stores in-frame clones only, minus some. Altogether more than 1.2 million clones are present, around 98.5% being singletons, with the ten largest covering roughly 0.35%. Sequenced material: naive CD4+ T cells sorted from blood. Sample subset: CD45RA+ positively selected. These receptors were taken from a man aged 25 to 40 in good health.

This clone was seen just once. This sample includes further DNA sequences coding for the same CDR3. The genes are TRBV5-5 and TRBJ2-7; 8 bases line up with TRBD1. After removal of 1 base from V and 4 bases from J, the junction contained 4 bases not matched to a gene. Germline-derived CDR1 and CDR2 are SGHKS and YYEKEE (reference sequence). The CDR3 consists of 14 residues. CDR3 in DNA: TGTGCCAGCAGCTTGAGGCAGGGGGCATACGAGCAGTACTTC. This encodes CASSLRQGAYEQYF.

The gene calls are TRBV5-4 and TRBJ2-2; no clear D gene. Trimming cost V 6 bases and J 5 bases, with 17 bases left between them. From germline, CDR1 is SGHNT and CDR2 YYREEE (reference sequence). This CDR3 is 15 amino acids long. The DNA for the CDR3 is TGTGCCAGCACCGGATGGGGTAGGGAAACCGGGGAGCTGTTTTTT. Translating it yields CASTGWGRETGELFF. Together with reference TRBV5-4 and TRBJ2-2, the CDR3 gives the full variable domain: ETGVTQSPTHLIKTRGQQVTLRCSSQSGHNTVSWYQQALGQGPQFIFQYYREEENGRGNFPPRFSGLQFPNYSSELNVNALELDDSALYLCASTGWGRETGELFFGEGSRLTVL.

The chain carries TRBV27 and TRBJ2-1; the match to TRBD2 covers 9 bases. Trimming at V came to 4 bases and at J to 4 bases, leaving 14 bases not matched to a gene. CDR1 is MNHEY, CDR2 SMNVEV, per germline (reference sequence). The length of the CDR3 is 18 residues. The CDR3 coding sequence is TGTGCCAGCAGTTCTCGGACTAGCGTCAAACCGGGGTACAATGAGCAGTTCTTC. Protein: CASSSRTSVKPGYNEQFF.

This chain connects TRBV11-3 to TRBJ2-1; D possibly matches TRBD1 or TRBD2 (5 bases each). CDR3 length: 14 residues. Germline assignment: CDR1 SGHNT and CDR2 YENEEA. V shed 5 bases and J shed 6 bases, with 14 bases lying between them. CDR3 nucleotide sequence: TGTGCCAGCAGCCAGGGACCATCCGGCAATGAGCAGTTCTTC. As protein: CASSQGPSGNEQFF.

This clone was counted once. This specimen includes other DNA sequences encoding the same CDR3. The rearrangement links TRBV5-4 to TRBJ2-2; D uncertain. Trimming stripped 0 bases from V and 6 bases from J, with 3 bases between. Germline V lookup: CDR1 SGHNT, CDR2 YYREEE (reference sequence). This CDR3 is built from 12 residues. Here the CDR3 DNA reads TGTGCCAGCAGCTTGGTAGCCGGGGAGCTGTTTTTT. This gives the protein CASSLVAGELFF.

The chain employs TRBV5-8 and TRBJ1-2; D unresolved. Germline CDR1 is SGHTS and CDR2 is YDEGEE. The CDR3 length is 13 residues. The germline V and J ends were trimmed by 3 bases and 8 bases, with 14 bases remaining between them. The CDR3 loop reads CASSSRAAKGYTF. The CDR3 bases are TGTGCCAGCAGCTCCCGGGCTGCAAAGGGCTACACCTTC. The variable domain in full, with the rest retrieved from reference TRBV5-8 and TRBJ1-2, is EAGVTQSPTHLIKTRGQQATLRCSPISGHTSVYWYQQALGLGLQFLLWYDEGEERNRGNFPPRFSGRQFPNYSSELNVNALELEDSALYLCASSSRAAKGYTFGSGTRLTVV.

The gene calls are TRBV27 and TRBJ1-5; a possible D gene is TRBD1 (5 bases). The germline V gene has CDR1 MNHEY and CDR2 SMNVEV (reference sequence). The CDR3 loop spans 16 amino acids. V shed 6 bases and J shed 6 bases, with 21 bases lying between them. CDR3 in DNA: TGTGCCAGCAGAGGCAGGGTGGCCCTTATTAGTCAGCCCCAGCATTTT. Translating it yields CASRGRVALISQPQHF.

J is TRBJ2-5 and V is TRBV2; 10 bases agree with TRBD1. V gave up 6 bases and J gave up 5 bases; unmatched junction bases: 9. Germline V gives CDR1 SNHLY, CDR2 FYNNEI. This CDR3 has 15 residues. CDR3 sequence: CASRRDRGFGETQYF. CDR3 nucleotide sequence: TGTGCCAGCAGAAGGGACAGGGGATTCGGGGAGACCCAGTACTTC.

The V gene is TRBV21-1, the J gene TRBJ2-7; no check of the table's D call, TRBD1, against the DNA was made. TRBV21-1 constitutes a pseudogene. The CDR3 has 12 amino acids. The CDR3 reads CASRGTEGEQYF. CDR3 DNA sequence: TGTGCCAGCCGCGGGACAGAGGGCGAGCAGTACTTC.

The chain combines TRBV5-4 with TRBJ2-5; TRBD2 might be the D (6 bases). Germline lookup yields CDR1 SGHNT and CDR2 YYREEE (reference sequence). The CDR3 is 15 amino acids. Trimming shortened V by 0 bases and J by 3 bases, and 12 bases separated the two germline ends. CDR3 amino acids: CASSLEEGREETQYF. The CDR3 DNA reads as TGTGCCAGCAGCTTGGAGGAGGGAAGGGAAGAGACCCAGTACTTC.

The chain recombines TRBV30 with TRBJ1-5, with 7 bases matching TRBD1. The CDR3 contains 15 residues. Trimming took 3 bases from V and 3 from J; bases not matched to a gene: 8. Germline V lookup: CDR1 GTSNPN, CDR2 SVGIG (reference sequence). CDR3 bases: TGTGCCTGGAGCGATATTGGGACAGTCAATCAGCCCCAGCATTTT. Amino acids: CAWSDIGTVNQPQHF.

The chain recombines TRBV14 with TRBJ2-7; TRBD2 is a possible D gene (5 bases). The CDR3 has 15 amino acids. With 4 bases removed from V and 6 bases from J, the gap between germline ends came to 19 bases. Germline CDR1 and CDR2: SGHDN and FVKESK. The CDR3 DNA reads TGTGCCAGCAGCCGGGCAGGCGGCCTTCGGGGCGAGCAGTACTTC. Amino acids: CASSRAGGLRGEQYF.

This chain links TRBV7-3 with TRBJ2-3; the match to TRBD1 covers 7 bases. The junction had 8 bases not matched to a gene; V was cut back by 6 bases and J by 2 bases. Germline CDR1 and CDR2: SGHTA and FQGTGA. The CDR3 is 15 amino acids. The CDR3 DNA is TGTGCCAGCAGGAACACAGGGGATGCCACAGATACGCAGTATTTT. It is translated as CASRNTGDATDTQYF.